This T cell receptor (beta chain) was profiled in a study of shared clonotypes between healthy human individuals. In germline, CDR1 is MDHEN, CDR2 SYDVKM. Trimming shortened V by 8 bases and J by 3 bases, and 11 bases separated the two germline ends. The CDR3 is 12 amino acids. Here immunoSEQ multiplex PCR was the method, and the copy in TCRdb shows in-frame clones only, minus some. The table lists over a million clones, more than 95% of them singletons. Sequencing was done on a sample of naive CD4+ T cells sorted from blood. This sample's subset: CD45RA+ positively selected. The chain joins TRBV28 to TRBJ2-7; D is unclear. The clonotype originates from a man aged 25-40 years in good health. In nucleotides, the CDR3 is TGTGCCAGCCTCGCATCGGGCTACGAGCAGTACTTC. This sequence encodes CASLASGYEQYF.